This is a list of T cell receptor beta chains from one sample in a study of cytomegalovirus exposure and HLA in healthy donors. TCRdb keeps only in-frame clones here, not all; method: immunoSEQ multiplex PCR. The sample has about 130,000 clones, around three quarters seen once. The source material was PBMCs. All receptors come from a man younger than 40 in good health and CMV-seronegative. CDR3s include the opening cysteine and the closing phenylalanine or tryptophan. The order of the fields is V gene, J gene, D gene, clone size, CDR3 DNA, CDR3 protein. A D gene is named only where the DNA matches it firmly. Expanded clones are given a class, and other clones once, few, many or no size at all.

v_gene: TRBV29-1; j_gene: TRBJ2-6; d_gene: NA; abundance: NA; CDR3nt: TGCAGCGTTGTTGCAGATGGTGTTAACTCTGGGGCCAACGTCCTGACTTTC; CDR3aa: CSVVADGVNSGANVLTF
v_gene: TRBV9; j_gene: TRBJ1-2; d_gene: NA; abundance: once; CDR3nt: TGTGCCAGCAGCCCCCGGGAGGATTCTAACTATGGCTACACCTTC; CDR3aa: CASSPREDSNYGYTF
v_gene: TRBV7-9; j_gene: TRBJ2-5; d_gene: TRBD2; abundance: NA; CDR3nt: TGTGCCAGCAGCTCACGGACTAGCGGGAGCAAGGAGACCCAGTACTTC; CDR3aa: CASSSRTSGSKETQYF
v_gene: TRBV6-1; j_gene: TRBJ2-7; d_gene: TRBD1; abundance: NA; CDR3nt: TGTGCCAGCAGGGGACAGGGTCCCTACGAGCAGTACTTC; CDR3aa: CASRGQGPYEQYF
v_gene: TRBV6-1; j_gene: TRBJ2-7; d_gene: NA; abundance: NA; CDR3nt: TGTGCCAGCAGTGAAGTGGTGGGCAGGATGACCTACGAGCAGTACTTC; CDR3aa: CASSEVVGRMTYEQYF
v_gene: TRBV30; j_gene: TRBJ1-4; d_gene: TRBD1; abundance: NA; CDR3nt: TGTGCCTGGAACCTGGACAGGGCCACTAATGAAAAACTGTTTTTT; CDR3aa: CAWNLDRATNEKLFF
v_gene: TRBV5-8; j_gene: TRBJ1-3; d_gene: NA; abundance: NA; CDR3nt: TGTGCCAGCAGCTTGGGCCCGGGCTCTGGAAACACCATATATTTT; CDR3aa: CASSLGPGSGNTIYF
v_gene: TRBV12-5; j_gene: TRBJ1-2; d_gene: TRBD1; abundance: NA; CDR3nt: TGTGCTAGTGGTTTGACGCAGGGACAGGGGCATGGCTACACCTTC; CDR3aa: CASGLTQGQGHGYTF
v_gene: TRBV4-1; j_gene: TRBJ1-5; d_gene: TRBD1; abundance: NA; CDR3nt: TGCGCCAGCAGCCAAGTTCCAGGGGGCTTTTTTCAGCCCCAGCATTTT; CDR3aa: CASSQVPGGFFQPQHF
v_gene: TRBV11-3; j_gene: TRBJ2-1; d_gene: TRBD1; abundance: NA; CDR3nt: TGTGCCAGCAGCTTAGATCAGGGGGTGTACAATGAGCAGTTCTTC; CDR3aa: CASSLDQGVYNEQFF
v_gene: TRBV7-2; j_gene: TRBJ2-1; d_gene: TRBD2; abundance: NA; CDR3nt: TGTGCCAGCAGCGCGCTAGCGGGTTTGGATGAGCAGTTCTTC; CDR3aa: CASSALAGLDEQFF
v_gene: TRBV4-3; j_gene: TRBJ2-5; d_gene: NA; abundance: few; CDR3nt: TGCGCCAGCAGCCAAGAACAGGGCCAAGAGACCCAGTACTTC; CDR3aa: CASSQEQGQETQYF
v_gene: TRBV5-1; j_gene: TRBJ1-1; d_gene: NA; abundance: NA; CDR3nt: TGCGCCAGCAGCTTGGCCTCGGCCCCGACGGGCACTGAAGCTTTCTTT; CDR3aa: CASSLASAPTGTEAFF
v_gene: TRBV5-6; j_gene: TRBJ1-1; d_gene: NA; abundance: few; CDR3nt: TGTGCCAGCAGCTATCTAGGGAACACTGAAGCTTTCTTT; CDR3aa: CASSYLGNTEAFF
v_gene: TRBV6-5; j_gene: TRBJ2-3; d_gene: TRBD2; abundance: NA; CDR3nt: TGTGCCAGCAAACGCGGGAGGTCGACTGGTGATACGCAGTATTTT; CDR3aa: CASKRGRSTGDTQYF
v_gene: TRBV4-1; j_gene: TRBJ2-7; d_gene: TRBD2; abundance: NA; CDR3nt: TGCGCCAGCAGCCAGGTCCCCGGGGAGGGGTACGAGCAGTACTTC; CDR3aa: CASSQVPGEGYEQYF
v_gene: TRBV5-6; j_gene: TRBJ2-2; d_gene: NA; abundance: NA; CDR3nt: TGTGCCAGCAGCTTCGGGACCGGGGAGCTGTTTTTT; CDR3aa: CASSFGTGELFF
v_gene: TRBV4-1; j_gene: TRBJ2-5; d_gene: TRBD2; abundance: NA; CDR3nt: TGCGCCAGCAGCCAAGGACTAGCCGGTGAGCAGTACTTC; CDR3aa: CASSQGLAGEQYF
v_gene: TRBV27; j_gene: TRBJ2-7; d_gene: TRBD2; abundance: NA; CDR3nt: TGTGCCAGCAGTTTCAGCGGGAGTTACGAGCAGTACTTC; CDR3aa: CASSFSGSYEQYF
v_gene: TRBV7-2; j_gene: TRBJ2-7; d_gene: TRBD1; abundance: NA; CDR3nt: TGTGCCACCGAGACAGGGATAGCCCTCGAGCAGTACTTC; CDR3aa: CATETGIALEQYF
v_gene: TRBV28; j_gene: TRBJ1-1; d_gene: TRBD1; abundance: NA; CDR3nt: TGTGCCAGCAGTTTAGGGGACAGGATGAACACTGAAGCTTTCTTT; CDR3aa: CASSLGDRMNTEAFF
v_gene: TRBV19; j_gene: TRBJ1-5; d_gene: NA; abundance: NA; CDR3nt: TGTGCCAGCATGATTGGGGGGACCCAGCATTTT; CDR3aa: CASMIGGTQHF
v_gene: TRBV5-4; j_gene: TRBJ2-7; d_gene: NA; abundance: NA; CDR3nt: TGTGCCAGCAGCTTGGAGGACTTGGGGGGGGCTCCATACTACGAGCAGTACTTC; CDR3aa: CASSLEDLGGAPYYEQYF
v_gene: TRBV6-5; j_gene: TRBJ2-5; d_gene: TRBD2; abundance: NA; CDR3nt: TGTGCCAGCAACGACATAGCGGGAGGGGAGACCCAGTACTTC; CDR3aa: CASNDIAGGETQYF
v_gene: TRBV27; j_gene: TRBJ2-1; d_gene: TRBD2; abundance: NA; CDR3nt: TGTGCCAGCAGTCGGTCTACCCCCCTCCTAGCGGGAGGGGTGAATGAGCAGTTCTTC; CDR3aa: CASSRSTPLLAGGVNEQFF
v_gene: TRBV6-1; j_gene: TRBJ1-1; d_gene: TRBD1; abundance: few; CDR3nt: TGTGCCACTAGGACAGGGAAAATGAACACTGAAGCTTTCTTT; CDR3aa: CATRTGKMNTEAFF
v_gene: TRBV30; j_gene: TRBJ2-1; d_gene: NA; abundance: NA; CDR3nt: TGTGCCTCGACATCTTACAATGAGCAGTTCTTC; CDR3aa: CASTSYNEQFF
v_gene: TRBV4-3; j_gene: TRBJ2-3; d_gene: NA; abundance: NA; CDR3nt: TGCGCCAGCAGCCGAACACGCACAGATACGCAGTATTTT; CDR3aa: CASSRTRTDTQYF
v_gene: TRBV2; j_gene: TRBJ1-1; d_gene: NA; abundance: NA; CDR3nt: TGTGCCAGCAGTGCACAGGGTAACACTGAAGCTTTCTTT; CDR3aa: CASSAQGNTEAFF
v_gene: TRBV10-1; j_gene: TRBJ1-1; d_gene: TRBD1; abundance: few; CDR3nt: TGCGCCAGCAGTGAGTCGACAGGGATCGACACTGAAGCTTTCTTT; CDR3aa: CASSESTGIDTEAFF
v_gene: TRBV7-6; j_gene: TRBJ2-7; d_gene: NA; abundance: NA; CDR3nt: TGTGCCAGCAGCGAGCGGGTGGAGGACTACGAGCAGTACTTC; CDR3aa: CASSERVEDYEQYF
v_gene: TRBV5-4; j_gene: TRBJ2-1; d_gene: TRBD2; abundance: NA; CDR3nt: TGTGCCAGCAGCTTATTCGGCGGGAGAGAATCCTACAATGAGCAGTTCTTC; CDR3aa: CASSLFGGRESYNEQFF
v_gene: TRBV6-1; j_gene: TRBJ1-6; d_gene: NA; abundance: NA; CDR3nt: TGTGCCAGCAGTGAACTTAACAGTATGAATTCACCCCTCCACTTT; CDR3aa: CASSELNSMNSPLHF
v_gene: TRBV5-4; j_gene: TRBJ2-7; d_gene: TRBD2; abundance: NA; CDR3nt: TGTGCCAGCAGCTTCACTAGCGGGAATACCTACGAGCAGTACTTC; CDR3aa: CASSFTSGNTYEQYF
v_gene: TRBV7-3; j_gene: TRBJ2-1; d_gene: TRBD2; abundance: NA; CDR3nt: TGTGCCAGCAGCTTCGAGGGAGGGGTCCACAATGAGCAGTTCTTC; CDR3aa: CASSFEGGVHNEQFF
v_gene: TRBV10-3; j_gene: TRBJ2-2; d_gene: NA; abundance: NA; CDR3nt: TGTGCCATCAGTGACCTTCCCGAGAACTTGTTGGACACCGGGGAGCTGTTTTTT; CDR3aa: CAISDLPENLLDTGELFF
v_gene: TRBV15; j_gene: TRBJ2-7; d_gene: NA; abundance: NA; CDR3nt: TGTGCCACCAGCAGAGACTCCCTTAGCTCCTACGAGCAGTACTTC; CDR3aa: CATSRDSLSSYEQYF
v_gene: TRBV7-2; j_gene: TRBJ2-7; d_gene: NA; abundance: NA; CDR3nt: TGTGCCAGCACCAGGGATCCTCTCTACGAGCAGTACTTC; CDR3aa: CASTRDPLYEQYF
v_gene: TRBV27; j_gene: TRBJ2-1; d_gene: NA; abundance: NA; CDR3nt: TGTGCCAGCAGCCCTACCCGTATCAATGAGCAGTTCTTC; CDR3aa: CASSPTRINEQFF
v_gene: TRBV2; j_gene: TRBJ1-2; d_gene: NA; abundance: NA; CDR3nt: TGTGCCACCCCAGCAGTCCAACCAGAGACTACGCGGGGCTACACCTTC; CDR3aa: CATPAVQPETTRGYTF
v_gene: TRBV29-1; j_gene: TRBJ2-5; d_gene: TRBD1; abundance: NA; CDR3nt: TGCAGCGTTGAAGACGGGACAGAAGTACAAGAGACCCAGTACTTC; CDR3aa: CSVEDGTEVQETQYF
v_gene: TRBV18; j_gene: TRBJ2-2; d_gene: TRBD1; abundance: few; CDR3nt: TGTGCCAGCTCAAGACAGGGGTTCACCGGGGAGCTGTTTTTT; CDR3aa: CASSRQGFTGELFF
v_gene: TRBV9; j_gene: TRBJ1-3; d_gene: NA; abundance: NA; CDR3nt: TGTGCCAGCAGCGTAGCTACAGGGTACGACACCATATATTTT; CDR3aa: CASSVATGYDTIYF
v_gene: TRBV10-3; j_gene: TRBJ1-2; d_gene: NA; abundance: NA; CDR3nt: TGTGCCATCAGTGAGTCGACGGGGGTTAGCTATGGCTACACCTTC; CDR3aa: CAISESTGVSYGYTF
v_gene: TRBV7-9; j_gene: TRBJ2-1; d_gene: NA; abundance: NA; CDR3nt: TGTGCCAGCAGCTCGCCGGGCAATGAGCAGTTCTTC; CDR3aa: CASSSPGNEQFF